This T cell receptor beta chain was identified in a study of blood T cell repertoires in COVID-19. V gave up 3 bases and J gave up 4 bases, with 11 bases separating them. The V gene's germline CDR1 is SNHLY and CDR2 FYNNEI. This CDR3 contains 14 residues. Clinical history as reported by participants underpinned cohort assignment. Someone with COVID-19 had been met by exposed participants within 2 weeks before study entry. The assay was immunoSEQ multiplex PCR, and TCRdb's table has in-frame clones only and misses some. The sample contains under 200,000 clones, roughly 89% of which appear only once. The V and J genes are TRBV2 and TRBJ2-3; TRBD2 might be the D (5 bases). The source material was PBMCs or T cells enriched from blood (not recorded which). The receptor was isolated from a woman aged 30 to 39 who had been exposed to COVID-19. Here the CDR3 DNA reads TGTGCCAGCAGTGACCGGAGGCCATCAGATACGCAGTATTTT. Protein product: CASSDRRPSDTQYF. Full variable domain (missing parts from reference TRBV2 and TRBJ2-3): EPEVTQTPSHQVTQMGQEVILRCVPISNHLYFYWYRQILGQKVEFLVSFYNNEISEKSEIFDDQFSVERPDGSNFTLKIRSTKLEDSAMYFCASSDRRPSDTQYFGPGTRLTVL.